The source of this T cell receptor beta chain is a study of OX40 agonist ivuxolimab in advanced cancers. Overall study: Of mixed ages from roughly 23 to 80 and averaging approximately 60 years, the group was about 80% male.

Measured with immunoSEQ multiplex PCR; TCRdb has only the in-frame clones, and not every one. This table has roughly 49,000 clones, around 82% appearing once. The V gene's germline CDR1 is LNHDA and CDR2 SQIVND (reference sequence). V lost 3 bases and J lost 3; bases outside the gene matches: 1. The CDR3 runs to 13 residues. The sequence was obtained from an adult with an advanced solid tumor such as melanoma, head and neck, liver or kidney cancer. The chain joins TRBV19 to TRBJ1-1; 7 bases line up with TRBD1. The sequenced sample was CD4+ or CD8+ T cells sorted from blood, obtained in a trial of the OX40 agonist ivuxolimab. CDR3 DNA: TGTGCCAGTAGTATTCAGGGGGACACTGAAGCTTTCTTT. This encodes CASSIQGDTEAFF.